The clone carrying this T cell receptor beta chain was detected ten times or more. Its antigen is not known. This entry comes from a study of T-cell reconstitution after alpha-beta-depleted transplantation in children. General observations from the study: Newly produced T cells mostly provided counts and TCRbeta diversity after one year, as hyperexpanded clones declined.

For TCRbeta, the library was prepared with unique molecular identifiers. TCRdb re-derived calls from the PCR reads in MiXCR, one entry per CDR3 protein. The sample records hundreds of thousands of distinct CDR3 sequences, about 11% being singletons. CDR3 length: 13 residues. From germline, CDR1 is SGHTA and CDR2 FQGNSA. Trimming took off 5 bases at V and 7 bases at J, with 9 bases between the two ends. This clonotype originated in a child between 2 and 9 years old with inherited bone marrow failure, due to receive a stem cell transplant. The rearrangement links TRBV7-2 to TRBJ1-6; perhaps TRBD1 as D (5 bases). This material consisted of PBMCs, taken before TCRalphabeta/CD19-depleted stem cell transplant. The CDR3 coding sequence is TGTGCCAGCAGCGCACGACAGAATTCACCCCTCCACTTT. Protein: CASSARQNSPLHF.